One and the same sample provided the 6 T cell receptor beta chains below, sequenced in a study of shared clonotypes between healthy human individuals. Profiled with immunoSEQ multiplex PCR; TCRdb holds only in-frame clones, not every one. This table has millions of clones, 90% to 95% appearing once. What was sequenced was naive CD4+ T cells from PBMCs. Subset indicated: CD45RA+ positively selected. Source of these receptors: a young man in good health. Some clones in this sample may be carry-over from other donors' samples.

The chain combines TRBV4-2 with TRBJ2-4; 9 nucleotides match TRBD1. This CDR3 has 21 amino acids. The V gene end was trimmed by 1 base and the J gene end by 0 bases; junction bases not matched to a gene: 16. Germline CDR1 LGHNA, CDR2 YNFKEQ. The CDR3 nucleotides read TGTGCCAGCAGCCAAGGAAGGATCCGGGACAGGGACCCCTTAGCCAAAAACATTCAGTACTTC. Its translation: CASSQGRIRDRDPLAKNIQYF.

The rearrangement uses TRBV7-2 and TRBJ2-7; TRBD2 matches at 9 bases. The V gene end was trimmed by 5 bases and the J gene end by 4 bases; junction bases not matched to a gene: 6. Germline loops: CDR1 SGHTA, CDR2 FQGNSA. CDR3 size: 14 residues. The CDR3 sequence is CASSQAGGRYEQYF. The DNA of the CDR3 is TGTGCCAGCAGCCAAGCGGGGGGCCGGTACGAGCAGTACTTC.

The V and J genes are TRBV30 and TRBJ2-5; D call uncertain. The V gene's germline CDR1 is GTSNPN and CDR2 SVGIG (reference sequence). The V end was cut by 3 bases, the J end by 5 bases, with 10 bases between. The CDR3 runs 12 residues. The CDR3 sequence: CAWSPPHETQYF. CDR3 in DNA: TGTGCCTGGAGCCCGCCGCACGAGACCCAGTACTTC.

This clone appeared a few times. This chain joins TRBV18 and TRBJ2-7; TRBD2 might be the D (6 bases). Germline V gives CDR1 KGHSH, CDR2 LQKENI. The CDR3 length is 13 residues. V lost 5 bases and J lost 5, with 13 bases in between. CDR3 in DNA: TGTGCCAGCTCAGAACATAGCGGAGACGAGCAGTACTTC. Protein sequence: CASSEHSGDEQYF.

This clone has a handful of counts. The genes are TRBV30 and TRBJ1-1, with TRBD1 matching 7 bases. The ends lost 4 bases at V and 5 bases at J; junction bases unmatched: 7. Germline V gene sequence: CDR1 GTSNPN, CDR2 SVGIG (reference sequence). The CDR3 sequence is 13 residues long. CDR3 sequence reads: CAWTYRGYTEAFF. The CDR3 DNA reads as TGTGCCTGGACATACAGGGGATATACTGAAGCTTTCTTT.

The chain combines TRBV7-8 with TRBJ2-3; 11 positions agree with TRBD2. This CDR3 is 17 amino acids long. Looked up from germline, CDR1 is SGHVS and CDR2 is FQNEAQ. Losses at the gene ends were 5 bases for V and 1 base for J; bases not matched to a gene: 8. DNA of the CDR3: TGTGCCAGCAGCACCAGACTAGCGGGGACCCGCACAGATACGCAGTATTTT. Translating it yields CASSTRLAGTRTDTQYF.